This T cell receptor beta chain was captured in a study of regulatory T cells in long-lasting Graves disease. The overall study: Graves' patients with a new diagnosis had received antithyroid drugs under 3 months.

Trimming removed 6 bases from V and 6 bases from J; junction bases left unmatched: 8. Germline V CDR1 and CDR2: KGHSH, LQKENI. This CDR3 comprises 15 residues. General study results and limits: With a small sample size, accuracy may have been reduced.

The sample holds many counts of this clonotype. Its specificity is unknown. Sequencing libraries for TCR beta were prepared with iRepertoire HTBI primers and Arm-PCR of CDR3 regions. Each CDR3 protein gets one entry after TCRdb re-called the multiplex PCR reads with MiXCR. The table lists 580,000 or so distinct CDR3 sequences, 15% to 20% of them singletons. As to time point: newly diagnosed GD, antithyroid drugs for less than 3 months. RNA from PBMCs was the source of the TCR library. The diagnosis of Graves' disease used American Thyroid Association guidelines. These sequences were also reported in another study, on T cells in Graves' hyperthyroidism and ophthalmopathy. That work contributes: Most clonotypes expanded in the thyroid (above 0.001) were also present in blood.

The material was peripheral blood mononuclear cells (PBMCs), obtained at new diagnosis, from a patient treated with antithyroid drugs. This clonotype was obtained from a man younger than 30 with Graves disease. This chain joins TRBV18 and TRBJ2-1, with TRBD1 matching 10 bases. The DNA of the CDR3 is TGTGCCAGCTCGTCCCGGGACAGGGGAGGCAATGAGCAGTTCTTC. This gives the protein CASSSRDRGGNEQFF. The whole variable domain, remainder taken from reference TRBV18 and TRBJ2-1, is NAGVMQNPRHLVRRRGQEARLRCSPMKGHSHVYWYRQLPEEGLKFMVYLQKENIIDESGMPKERFSAEFPKEGPSILRIQQVVRGDSAAYFCASSSRDRGGNEQFFGPGTRLTVL.